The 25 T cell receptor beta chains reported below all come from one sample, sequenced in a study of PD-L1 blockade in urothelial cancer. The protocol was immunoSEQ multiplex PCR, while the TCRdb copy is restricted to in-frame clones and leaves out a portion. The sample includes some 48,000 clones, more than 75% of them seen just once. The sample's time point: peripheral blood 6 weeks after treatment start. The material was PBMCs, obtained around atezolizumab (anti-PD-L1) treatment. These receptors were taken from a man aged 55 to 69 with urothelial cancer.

CDR3 residues: CASSDQDTGELFF. The CDR3 DNA reads as TGTGCCAGCAGTGATCAGGACACCGGGGAGCTGTTTTTT. The V gene is TRBV6-4, the J gene TRBJ2-2; no reliable D call. The CDR3 covers 13 residues. The V gene's germline CDR1 is MRHNA and CDR2 SNTAGT. V shed 3 bases and J shed 3 bases, with 5 bases lying between them.

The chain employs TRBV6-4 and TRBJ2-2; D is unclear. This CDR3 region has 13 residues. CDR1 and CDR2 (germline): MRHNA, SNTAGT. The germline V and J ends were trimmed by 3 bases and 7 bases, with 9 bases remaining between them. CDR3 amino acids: CASSDVASGELFF. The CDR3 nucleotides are TGTGCCAGCAGTGATGTCGCGAGCGGGGAGCTGTTTTTT.

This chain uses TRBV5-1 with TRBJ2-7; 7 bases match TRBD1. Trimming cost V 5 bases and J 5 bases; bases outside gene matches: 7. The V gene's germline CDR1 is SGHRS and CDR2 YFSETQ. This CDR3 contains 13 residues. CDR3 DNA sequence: TGCGCCAGCAGTCGAACAGGGGTCAACGAGCAGTACTTC. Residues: CASSRTGVNEQYF. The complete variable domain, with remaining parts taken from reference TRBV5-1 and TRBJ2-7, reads KAGVTQTPRYLIKTRGQQVTLSCSPISGHRSVSWYQQTPGQGLQFLFEYFSETQRNKGNFPGRFSGRQFSNSRSEMNVSTLELGDSALYLCASSRTGVNEQYFGPGTRLTVT.

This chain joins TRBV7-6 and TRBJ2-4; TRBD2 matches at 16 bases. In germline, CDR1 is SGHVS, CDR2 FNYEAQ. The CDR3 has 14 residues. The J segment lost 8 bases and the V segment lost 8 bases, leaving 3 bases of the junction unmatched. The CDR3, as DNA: TGTGCCAGCGGAGGGACTAGCGGGGGGGACATTCAGTACTTC. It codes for CASGGTSGGDIQYF.

DNA for the CDR3: TGCGCCAGCAGCCCAGCCCTTAGCGGAACCTACAATGAGCAGTTCTTC. Its translation: CASSPALSGTYNEQFF. This sequence joins TRBV4-1 and TRBJ2-1; TRBD2 is a possible D gene (6 bases). V was shortened by 4 bases and J by 2 bases, with 15 bases between the two germline ends. Germline V lookup: CDR1 MGHRA, CDR2 YSYEKL. This CDR3 contains 16 residues.

In DNA, the CDR3 is TGTGCCAGCAGCAGAGGGACAGGGTATACGGACGAGCAGTACTTC. Translated, it gives CASSRGTGYTDEQYF. This sequence joins TRBV5-6 and TRBJ2-7, with TRBD1 matching 9 bases. The CDR3 totals 15 residues. Germline CDR1 is SGHDT and CDR2 is YYEEEE. J was trimmed by 5 bases and V by 4 bases; bases with no gene match: 10.

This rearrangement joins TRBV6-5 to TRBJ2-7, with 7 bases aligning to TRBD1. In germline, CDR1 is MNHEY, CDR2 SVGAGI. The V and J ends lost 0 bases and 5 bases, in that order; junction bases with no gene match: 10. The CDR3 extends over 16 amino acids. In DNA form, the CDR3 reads TGTGCCAGCAGTTACTCGAAAGGGGGCTACCGGGACGAGCAGTACTTC. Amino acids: CASSYSKGGYRDEQYF.

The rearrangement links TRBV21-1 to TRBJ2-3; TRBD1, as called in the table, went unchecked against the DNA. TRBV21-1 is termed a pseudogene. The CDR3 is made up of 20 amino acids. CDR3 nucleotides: TGTGCCAGCAGCACAGAAAGCTGGGGGAAGGACAGGGCCCTCACAGATACGCAGTATTTT. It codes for CASSTESWGKDRALTDTQYF.

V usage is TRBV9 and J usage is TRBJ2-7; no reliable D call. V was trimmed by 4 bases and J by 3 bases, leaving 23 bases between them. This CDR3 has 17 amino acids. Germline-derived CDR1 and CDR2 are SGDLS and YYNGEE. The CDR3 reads CASSPYGDQRTYYEQYF. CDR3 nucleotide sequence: TGTGCCAGCAGCCCCTACGGAGACCAGCGAACCTACTACGAGCAGTACTTC.

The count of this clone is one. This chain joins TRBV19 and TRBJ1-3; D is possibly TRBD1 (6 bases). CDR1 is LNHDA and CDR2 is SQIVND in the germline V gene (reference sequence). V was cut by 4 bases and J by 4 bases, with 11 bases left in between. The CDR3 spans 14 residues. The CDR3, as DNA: TGTGCCAGTAGTAATACAGGGTCCGGAAACACCATATATTTT. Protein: CASSNTGSGNTIYF.

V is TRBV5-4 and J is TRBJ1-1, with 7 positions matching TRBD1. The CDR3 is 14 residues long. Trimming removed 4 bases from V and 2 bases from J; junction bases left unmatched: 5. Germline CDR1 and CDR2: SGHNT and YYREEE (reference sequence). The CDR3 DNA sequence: TGTGCCAGCAGCATAACAGGGGTCAACACTGAAGCTTTCTTT. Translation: CASSITGVNTEAFF.

This CDR3 reads CASRETGGLYGYTF. DNA of the CDR3: TGTGCCAGCAGAGAGACAGGGGGCCTCTATGGCTACACCTTC. The rearrangement joins TRBV6-5 to TRBJ1-2; 10 bases map to TRBD1. Germline V gives CDR1 MNHEY, CDR2 SVGAGI. Unmatched junction bases numbered 5, after V lost 6 bases and J lost 4 bases. CDR3 length: 14 residues.

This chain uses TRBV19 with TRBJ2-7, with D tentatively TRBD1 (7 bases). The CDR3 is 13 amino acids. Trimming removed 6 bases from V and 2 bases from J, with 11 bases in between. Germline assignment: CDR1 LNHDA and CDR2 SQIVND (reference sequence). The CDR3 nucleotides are TGTGCCAGTAGGGCCAGGGGGGCCTACGAGCAGTACTTC. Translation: CASRARGAYEQYF.

Here the CDR3 reads CASSSLGTGTDTQYF. The DNA of the CDR3 is TGTGCCAGCAGCTCCTTGGGGACAGGGACAGATACGCAGTATTTT. The gene calls are TRBV5-6 and TRBJ2-3; 9 bases fit TRBD1. Unmatched junction bases numbered 5, after V lost 3 bases and J lost 3 bases. This CDR3 is built from 15 residues. The germline V gene has CDR1 SGHDT and CDR2 YYEEEE.

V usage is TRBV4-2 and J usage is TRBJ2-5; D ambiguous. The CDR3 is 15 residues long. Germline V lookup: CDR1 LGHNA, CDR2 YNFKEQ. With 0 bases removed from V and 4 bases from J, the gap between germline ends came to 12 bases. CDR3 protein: CASSQDSNYPETQYF. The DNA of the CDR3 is TGTGCCAGCAGCCAAGATTCGAACTACCCAGAGACCCAGTACTTC.

CDR3 DNA: TGTGCCAGCAGTTACGCCGGACTAGCCCAAGAGACCCAGTACTTC. Residues: CASSYAGLAQETQYF. This rearrangement joins TRBV6-5 to TRBJ2-5; 8 nucleotides line up with TRBD2. The CDR3 covers 15 residues. The V and J ends lost 2 bases and 1 base, in that order; junction bases with no gene match: 3. Per germline, CDR1 MNHEY and CDR2 SVGAGI.

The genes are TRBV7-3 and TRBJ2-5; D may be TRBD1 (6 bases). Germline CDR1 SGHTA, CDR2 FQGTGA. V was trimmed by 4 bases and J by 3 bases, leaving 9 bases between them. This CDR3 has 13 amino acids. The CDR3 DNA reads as TGTGCCAGCAGCTCCCCAGGGGAAGAGACCCAGTACTTC. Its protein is CASSSPGEETQYF.

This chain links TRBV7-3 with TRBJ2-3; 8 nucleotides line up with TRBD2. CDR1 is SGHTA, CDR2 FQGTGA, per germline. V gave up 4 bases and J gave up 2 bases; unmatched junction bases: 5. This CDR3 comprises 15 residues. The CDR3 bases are TGTGCCAGCAGCTCACGGGGGGGGGACACAGATACGCAGTATTTT. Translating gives CASSSRGGDTDTQYF.

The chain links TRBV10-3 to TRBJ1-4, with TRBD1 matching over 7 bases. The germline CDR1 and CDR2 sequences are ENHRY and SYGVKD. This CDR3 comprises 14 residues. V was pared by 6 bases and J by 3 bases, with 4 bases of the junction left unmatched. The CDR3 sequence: CAIRADRANEKLFF. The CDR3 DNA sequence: TGTGCCATCAGGGCCGACAGGGCTAATGAAAAACTGTTTTTT.

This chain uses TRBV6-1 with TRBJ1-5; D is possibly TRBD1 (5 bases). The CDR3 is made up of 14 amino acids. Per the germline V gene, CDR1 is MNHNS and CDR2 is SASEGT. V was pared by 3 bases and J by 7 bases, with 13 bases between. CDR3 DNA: TGTGCCAGCAGTGATATCCTAGGGGTCCAGCCCCAGCATTTT. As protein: CASSDILGVQPQHF.

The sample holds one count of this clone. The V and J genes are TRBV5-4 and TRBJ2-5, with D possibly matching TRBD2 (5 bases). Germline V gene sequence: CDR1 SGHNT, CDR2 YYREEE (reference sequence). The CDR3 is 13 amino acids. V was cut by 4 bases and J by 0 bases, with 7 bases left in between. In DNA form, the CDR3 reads TGTGCCAGCAGCGAGGGAAACCAAGAGACCCAGTACTTC. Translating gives CASSEGNQETQYF. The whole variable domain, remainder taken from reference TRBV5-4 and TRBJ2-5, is ETGVTQSPTHLIKTRGQQVTLRCSSQSGHNTVSWYQQALGQGPQFIFQYYREEENGRGNFPPRFSGLQFPNYSSELNVNALELDDSALYLCASSEGNQETQYFGPGTRLLVL.

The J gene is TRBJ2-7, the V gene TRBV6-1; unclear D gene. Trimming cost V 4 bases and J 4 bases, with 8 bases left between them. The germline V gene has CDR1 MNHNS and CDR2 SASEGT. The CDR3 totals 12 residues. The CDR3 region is CASSVRVYEQYF. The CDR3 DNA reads TGTGCCAGCAGTGTTCGGGTGTACGAGCAGTACTTC.

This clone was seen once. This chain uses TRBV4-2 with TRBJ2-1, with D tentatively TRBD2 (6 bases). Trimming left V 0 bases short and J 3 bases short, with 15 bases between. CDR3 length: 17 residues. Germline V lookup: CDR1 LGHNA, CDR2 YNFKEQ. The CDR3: CASSQEGSAGFYNEQFF. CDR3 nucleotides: TGTGCCAGCAGCCAAGAGGGTTCAGCGGGCTTCTACAATGAGCAGTTCTTC.

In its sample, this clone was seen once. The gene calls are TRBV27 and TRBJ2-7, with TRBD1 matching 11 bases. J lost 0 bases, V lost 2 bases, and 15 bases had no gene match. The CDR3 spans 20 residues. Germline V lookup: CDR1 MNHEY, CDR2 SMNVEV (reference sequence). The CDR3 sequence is CASSLGRTRDRGKTSYEQYF. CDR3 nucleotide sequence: TGTGCCAGCAGTTTAGGCCGCACCCGGGACAGGGGGAAAACCTCCTACGAGCAGTACTTC.

CDR3 sequence (DNA): TGTGCCAGCAGCTTAGCGGTTGCCGGCTCACATACGCAGTATTTT. Residues: CASSLAVAGSHTQYF. This chain connects TRBV7-3 to TRBJ2-3; no reliable D call. CDR3 size: 15 residues. The V gene lost 2 bases and the J gene lost 7 bases, with 16 bases spanning the gap. CDR1 is SGHTA and CDR2 is FQGTGA in the germline V gene.